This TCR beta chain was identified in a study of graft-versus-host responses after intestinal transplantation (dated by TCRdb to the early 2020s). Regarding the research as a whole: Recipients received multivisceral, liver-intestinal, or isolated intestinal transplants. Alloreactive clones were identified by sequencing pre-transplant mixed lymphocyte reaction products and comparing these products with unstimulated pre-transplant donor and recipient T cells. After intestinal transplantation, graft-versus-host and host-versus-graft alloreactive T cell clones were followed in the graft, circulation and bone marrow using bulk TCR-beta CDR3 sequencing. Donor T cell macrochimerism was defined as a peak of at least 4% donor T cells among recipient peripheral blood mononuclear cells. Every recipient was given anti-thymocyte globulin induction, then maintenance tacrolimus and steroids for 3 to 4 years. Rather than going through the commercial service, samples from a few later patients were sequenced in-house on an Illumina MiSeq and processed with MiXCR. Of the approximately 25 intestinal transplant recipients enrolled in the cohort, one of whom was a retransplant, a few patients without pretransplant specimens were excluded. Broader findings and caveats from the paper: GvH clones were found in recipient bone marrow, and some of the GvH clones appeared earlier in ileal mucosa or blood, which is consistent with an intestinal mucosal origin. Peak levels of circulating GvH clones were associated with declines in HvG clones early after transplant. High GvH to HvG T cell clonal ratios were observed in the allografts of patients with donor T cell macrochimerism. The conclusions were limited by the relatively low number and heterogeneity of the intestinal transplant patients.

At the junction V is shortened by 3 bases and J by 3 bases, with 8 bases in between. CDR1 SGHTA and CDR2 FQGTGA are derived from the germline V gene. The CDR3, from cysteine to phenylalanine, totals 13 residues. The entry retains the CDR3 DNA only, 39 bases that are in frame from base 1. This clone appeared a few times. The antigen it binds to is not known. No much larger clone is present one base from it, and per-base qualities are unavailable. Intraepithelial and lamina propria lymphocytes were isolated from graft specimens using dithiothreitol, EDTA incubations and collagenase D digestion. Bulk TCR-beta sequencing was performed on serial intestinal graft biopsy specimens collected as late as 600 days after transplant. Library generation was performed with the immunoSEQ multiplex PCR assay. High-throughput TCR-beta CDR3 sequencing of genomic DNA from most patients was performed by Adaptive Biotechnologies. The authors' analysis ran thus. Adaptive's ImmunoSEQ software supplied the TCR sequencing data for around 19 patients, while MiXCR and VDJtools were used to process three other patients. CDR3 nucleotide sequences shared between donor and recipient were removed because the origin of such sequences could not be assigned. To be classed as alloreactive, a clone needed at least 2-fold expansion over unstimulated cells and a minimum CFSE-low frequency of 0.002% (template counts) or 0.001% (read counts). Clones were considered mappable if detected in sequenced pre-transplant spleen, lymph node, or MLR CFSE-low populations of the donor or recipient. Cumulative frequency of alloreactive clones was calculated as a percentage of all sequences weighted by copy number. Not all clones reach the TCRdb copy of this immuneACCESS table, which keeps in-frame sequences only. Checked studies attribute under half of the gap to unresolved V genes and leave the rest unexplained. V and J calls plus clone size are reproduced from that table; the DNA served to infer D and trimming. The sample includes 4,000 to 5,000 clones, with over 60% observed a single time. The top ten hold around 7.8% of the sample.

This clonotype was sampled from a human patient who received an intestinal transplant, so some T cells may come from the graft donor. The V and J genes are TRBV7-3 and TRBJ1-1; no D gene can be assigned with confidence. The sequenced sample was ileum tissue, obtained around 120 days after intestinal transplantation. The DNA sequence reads TGTGCCAGCAGCTTGAGGCGGGACACTGAAGCTTTCTTT. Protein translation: CASSLRRDTEAFF.